The 28 T cell receptor beta chains below were found in one sample sequenced in a study of OX40 agonist ivuxolimab in advanced cancers. TCRdb's table, derived via immunoSEQ multiplex PCR, lists solely in-frame clones and lacks some. The sample holds 45,000 to 65,000 clones, roughly three quarters seen once. Sequenced material: CD4+ or CD8+ T cells sorted from blood, taken in a trial of the OX40 agonist ivuxolimab. These receptors originate from an adult with an advanced solid tumor such as melanoma, head and neck, liver or kidney cancer.

This clone has more than one count but fewer than ten. The J gene is TRBJ2-1, the V gene TRBV5-6, with D possibly TRBD2 on 5 matching bases. Trimming removed 3 bases from V and 6 bases from J, with 13 bases in between. CDR3 length: 14 amino acids. Per the germline V gene, CDR1 is SGHDT and CDR2 is YYEEEE. DNA for the CDR3: TGTGCCAGCAGCTCACTAGGACGGGGCAATGAGCAGTTCTTC. Translation: CASSSLGRGNEQFF.

The gene calls are TRBV6-1 and TRBJ1-5; D call uncertain. Germline CDR1 and CDR2: MNHNS and SASEGT. V lost 4 bases to trimming and J lost 0 bases, with 10 bases between them. The CDR3 runs to 15 residues. CDR3 sequence: CASSVVVYSNQPQHF. DNA for the CDR3: TGTGCCAGCAGTGTAGTGGTTTATAGCAATCAGCCCCAGCATTTT.

This chain links TRBV5-1 with TRBJ2-5, with TRBD2 identical over 7 bases. The CDR3 spans 16 residues. The trim removed 0 bases at V and 4 bases at J, leaving 9 bases unmatched. Germline V gene data show CDR1 as SGHRS and CDR2 as YFSETQ. The CDR3 loop reads CASSLVDSGSGETQYF. The CDR3 nucleotides are TGCGCCAGCAGCTTGGTGGATAGCGGGTCCGGAGAGACCCAGTACTTC.

The V gene is TRBV19, the J gene TRBJ1-5; 10 positions agree with TRBD1. Trimming took 4 bases from V and 6 from J; bases not matched to a gene: 6. CDR1 and CDR2 from the germline V gene are LNHDA and SQIVND (reference sequence). The CDR3 extends over 15 amino acids. The CDR3, as DNA: TGTGCCAGTAGTAGAGGACAGGGGGAAGGTCAGCCCCAGCATTTT. Protein: CASSRGQGEGQPQHF. Drawing the rest from reference TRBV19 and TRBJ1-5, the complete variable domain is DGGITQSPKYLFRKEGQNVTLSCEQNLNHDAMYWYRQDPGQGLRLIYYSQIVNDFQKGDIAEGYSVSREKKESFPLTVTSAQKNPTAFYLCASSRGQGEGQPQHFGDGTRLSIL.

The chain links TRBV6-6 to TRBJ2-5; 10 nucleotides align to TRBD2. The germline V gene encodes CDR1 MNHNY and CDR2 SVGAGI (reference sequence). Trimming at V came to 7 bases and at J to 3 bases, leaving 5 bases not matched to a gene. The CDR3 runs to 14 residues. The chain's CDR3 is CASTRTSGEETQYF. As DNA, the CDR3 is TGTGCCAGCACCAGGACTAGCGGAGAAGAGACCCAGTACTTC.

The V and J genes are TRBV28 and TRBJ1-2, with no clear D. CDR3 size: 15 residues. The germline gives CDR1 MDHEN, CDR2 SYDVKM. With 2 bases removed from V and 5 bases from J, the gap between germline ends came to 15 bases. The CDR3 sequence is CASSLPQTGPYGYTF. CDR3 DNA: TGTGCCAGCAGTTTACCTCAAACGGGCCCTTATGGCTACACCTTC.

This chain uses TRBV7-8 with TRBJ2-7; D ambiguous. The CDR3 spans 13 residues. V was trimmed by 1 base and J by 6 bases, leaving 10 bases between them. The germline V gene has CDR1 SGHVS and CDR2 FQNEAQ. This chain's CDR3 is CASSLDVDVEQYF. CDR3 in DNA: TGTGCCAGCAGCTTAGATGTTGACGTCGAGCAGTACTTC.

The chain combines TRBV5-1 with TRBJ2-7, with D unclear. Looked up from germline, CDR1 is SGHRS and CDR2 is YFSETQ. This CDR3 has 11 residues. Trimming took 1 base from V and 6 from J, leaving 5 bases between them. Written as DNA, the CDR3 is TGCGCCAGCAGCTTGTCCAGCGAGCAGTACTTC. This gives the protein CASSLSSEQYF. Full variable domain (outside the CDR3, taken from reference TRBV5-1 and TRBJ2-7): KAGVTQTPRYLIKTRGQQVTLSCSPISGHRSVSWYQQTPGQGLQFLFEYFSETQRNKGNFPGRFSGRQFSNSRSEMNVSTLELGDSALYLCASSLSSEQYFGPGTRLTVT.

The chain employs TRBV18 and TRBJ2-7; 8 bases map to TRBD1. CDR3 length equals 14 residues. CDR1 KGHSH and CDR2 LQKENI come from the germline V gene. The trim removed 2 bases at V and 4 bases at J, leaving 4 bases unmatched. The CDR3 region has the DNA TGTGCCAGCTCACCAGCGACAGGGGTGTACGAGCAGTACTTC. This encodes CASSPATGVYEQYF.

V usage is TRBV2 and J usage is TRBJ2-6; D not resolved. CDR1 SNHLY and CDR2 FYNNEI come from the germline V gene. The CDR3 runs to 16 residues. Trimming removed 2 bases from V and 0 bases from J, with 8 bases in between. The CDR3 DNA follows: TGTGCCAGCAGTGAACAGGCCGTCTCTGGGGCCAACGTCCTGACTTTC. It encodes CASSEQAVSGANVLTF.

This sequence joins TRBV28 and TRBJ2-7; D tentatively fits TRBD1 or TRBD2 (5 bases each). CDR3 length equals 15 residues. Germline lookup yields CDR1 MDHEN and CDR2 SYDVKM. V lost 6 bases and J 4 bases, leaving 19 bases between the germline ends. The CDR3 protein is CASSPTGTSFYEQYF. The CDR3 nucleotides read TGTGCCAGCAGCCCTACCGGGACCTCATTTTACGAGCAGTACTTC.

The chain recombines TRBV5-1 with TRBJ2-5, with 13 bases aligning to TRBD2. CDR1 is SGHRS, CDR2 YFSETQ, per germline. The CDR3 runs 15 residues. Trimming at V came to 4 bases and at J to 5 bases, leaving 5 bases not matched to a gene. CDR3 coding DNA: TGCGCCAGCAGCATCGGGACTAGCGGGATGGAGACCCAGTACTTC. Amino acid sequence: CASSIGTSGMETQYF.

This clone turned up a few times. The genes are TRBV15 and TRBJ2-7; D is possibly TRBD2 (6 bases). CDR1 and CDR2 from the germline V gene are LNHNV and YYDKDF (reference sequence). The CDR3 loop spans 13 amino acids. V was trimmed by 5 bases and J by 4 bases, leaving 12 bases between them. The CDR3 nucleotides read TGTGCCACCAGCTCCGGAGGGCCATACGAGCAGTACTTC. This translates into CATSSGGPYEQYF.

This clone was recorded a few times. V gene TRBV9 combines with J gene TRBJ2-2; D is uncertain. The CDR3 is made up of 13 amino acids. V was pared by 0 bases and J by 6 bases, with 6 bases between. Germline CDR1 SGDLS, CDR2 YYNGEE. CDR3 region: CASSVGPSGELFF. The CDR3 bases are TGTGCCAGCAGCGTAGGCCCGTCCGGGGAGCTGTTTTTT.

V gene TRBV7-2 combines with J gene TRBJ1-5; D not resolved. The CDR3 contains 15 residues. Germline CDR1 is SGHTA and CDR2 is FQGNSA. Trimming took 0 bases from V and 0 from J, leaving 6 bases between them. The CDR3 region has the DNA TGTGCCAGCAGCTTAGCGTTCGGTAGCAATCAGCCCCAGCATTTT. Translated, it gives CASSLAFGSNQPQHF.

The V and J genes are TRBV28 and TRBJ1-2, with TRBD1 matching 9 bases. The germline CDR1 and CDR2 sequences are MDHEN and SYDVKM. CDR3 length: 14 amino acids. V shed 7 bases, J shed 4 bases, and the junction held 7 bases outside the gene matches. CDR3 in amino acids: CASIWGQGLYGYTF. The CDR3 nucleotides read TGTGCCAGCATTTGGGGACAGGGTCTCTATGGCTACACCTTC.

The rearrangement links TRBV19 to TRBJ2-1; perhaps TRBD1 as D (7 bases). V was shortened by 3 bases and J by 12 bases, with 15 bases between the two germline ends. Germline CDR1 reads LNHDA; CDR2 reads SQIVND (reference sequence). The CDR3 extends over 13 amino acids. The CDR3 loop reads CASSIWGAGGQFF. Written as DNA, the CDR3 is TGTGCCAGTAGTATTTGGGGGGCAGGGGGGCAGTTCTTC.

In its sample, this clone was seen a few times. V is TRBV18 and J is TRBJ1-1; the D is unclear. Germline V gives CDR1 KGHSH, CDR2 LQKENI. The CDR3 extends over 14 amino acids. Trimming removed 0 bases at V and 0 bases at J, with 5 bases between. The DNA of the CDR3 is TGTGCCAGCTCACCACCGGCATTGAACACTGAAGCTTTCTTT. Encoded protein: CASSPPALNTEAFF.

The chain has TRBV18 and TRBJ1-5; D gene ambiguous. This CDR3 region has 13 residues. The V end lost 2 bases, the J end lost 4 bases, and 6 bases lay between the germline ends. Germline CDR1 KGHSH, CDR2 LQKENI. Here the CDR3 reads CASSPTQNQPQHF. DNA for the CDR3: TGTGCCAGCTCACCAACCCAAAATCAGCCCCAGCATTTT.

V and J are TRBV7-9 and TRBJ2-3, with 8 bases identical to TRBD2. With V trimmed by 2 bases and J by 6 bases, 4 bases remained unmatched. CDR1 is SEHNR, CDR2 FQNEAQ, per germline (reference sequence). The CDR3 extends over 14 amino acids. CDR3 amino acids: CASSLSGGYDTQYF. The CDR3 DNA reads as TGTGCCAGCAGCTTATCGGGGGGGTATGATACGCAGTATTTT. Together with reference TRBV7-9 and TRBJ2-3, the CDR3 gives the full variable domain: DTGVSQNPRHKITKRGQNVTFRCDPISEHNRLYWYRQTLGQGPEFLTYFQNEAQLEKSRLLSDRFSAERPKGSFSTLEIQRTEQGDSAMYLCASSLSGGYDTQYFGPGTRLTVL.

The sample holds one count of this clone. The gene calls are TRBV6-6 and TRBJ2-5, with D possibly being TRBD2 (7 bases). V was cut by 5 bases and J by 5 bases, with 12 bases left in between. Germline CDR1 is MNHNY and CDR2 is SVGAGI (reference sequence). This CDR3 region has 13 residues. The CDR3: CASSQQGGETQYF. CDR3 DNA sequence: TGTGCCAGCAGTCAACAGGGAGGGGAGACCCAGTACTTC.

There are a few counts of this clone. The chain carries TRBV14 and TRBJ1-1, with 7 bases lining up with TRBD1. With V trimmed by 5 bases and J by 1 base, 10 bases remained unmatched. The CDR3 totals 16 residues. Germline CDR1 reads SGHDN; CDR2 reads FVKESK. As DNA, the CDR3 is TGTGCCAGCAGCTTCTACTCCGGGACAGCGAACACTGAAGCTTTCTTT. Its protein is CASSFYSGTANTEAFF. The variable domain in full, completed from reference TRBV14 and TRBJ1-1, reads EAGVTQFPSHSVIEKGQTVTLRCDPISGHDNLYWYRRVMGKEIKFLLHFVKESKQDESGMPNNRFLAERTGGTYSTLKVQPAELEDSGVYFCASSFYSGTANTEAFFGQGTRLTVV.

This clone showed up just a few times. The rearrangement links TRBV6-4 to TRBJ1-2; a weak D match, TRBD1 (5 bases). The germline V and J ends were trimmed by 0 bases and 8 bases, with 10 bases remaining between them. The CDR3 has 13 amino acids. CDR1 and CDR2 (germline): MRHNA, SNTAGT. CDR3 loop: CASSDSGRSGYTF. The DNA of the CDR3 is TGTGCCAGCAGTGACTCGGGACGGTCGGGCTACACCTTC.

This clone was seen just once. The chain uses TRBV18 and TRBJ2-2; tentative D call: TRBD1 (7 bases). The CDR3 covers 16 residues. The V gene lost 1 base and the J gene lost 8 bases, with 17 bases spanning the gap. The germline V gene encodes CDR1 KGHSH and CDR2 LQKENI. The CDR3 nucleotides are TGTGCCAGCTCACCACTGCTGACAGGGACTGATGGGGAGCTGTTTTTT. Translating gives CASSPLLTGTDGELFF.

The CDR3 region has the DNA TGTGCCAGTAGAAAGACCCCAGGGGGCACTGGGGCCAACGTCCTGACTTTC. Translated, it gives CASRKTPGGTGANVLTF. The rearrangement links TRBV19 to TRBJ2-6, with 8 bases lining up with TRBD1. Trimming took 6 bases from V and 2 from J; bases not matched to a gene: 9. The CDR3 covers 17 residues. Germline values: CDR1 LNHDA, CDR2 SQIVND (reference sequence).

V and J are TRBV19 and TRBJ2-5; D not certain. Germline assignment: CDR1 LNHDA and CDR2 SQIVND (reference sequence). The length of the CDR3 is 15 residues. Trimming took off 3 bases at V and 5 bases at J, with 16 bases between the two ends. The CDR3 DNA follows: TGTGCCAGTAGTATGACCCGTGGGTTTGGGGAGACCCAGTACTTC. Translation gives CASSMTRGFGETQYF.

The genes are TRBV27 and TRBJ2-2, with 10 positions matching TRBD1. Germline trimming cut 7 bases from V and 5 bases from J; bases unmatched to any gene: 4. The germline CDR1 and CDR2 sequences are MNHEY and SMNVEV (reference sequence). The CDR3 runs to 14 residues. The CDR3 sequence: CASTRTGGTGELFF. The DNA for the CDR3 is TGTGCCAGCACCAGGACAGGGGGGACCGGGGAGCTGTTTTTT.

This chain joins TRBV5-1 and TRBJ1-6; 7 bases are a match to TRBD1. After removal of 4 bases from V and 7 bases from J, the junction contained 5 bases not matched to a gene. Germline V gene lookup returns CDR1 SGHRS and CDR2 YFSETQ. The CDR3 length is 14 residues. Here the CDR3 reads CASSRDSSNSPLHF. The CDR3 DNA reads as TGCGCCAGCAGCCGGGACAGCTCGAATTCACCCCTCCACTTT.